This T cell receptor (beta chain) was found in a study of graft-versus-host responses after intestinal transplantation. Study context: All recipients were transplanted with multivisceral, liver-intestinal, or isolated intestinal grafts.

In the case of this clone: Its specificity is not known.

The length of the CDR3 is 16 residues. Germline CDR1 LGHNA, CDR2 YNFKEQ. The V and J ends lost 4 bases and 7 bases, in that order; junction bases with no gene match: 13. Assay used: immunoSEQ multiplex PCR; TCRdb lists only in-frame clones, some missing. The sample gives 78,000 or so clones, more than 75% of which show up once; around 8% is in the top ten. V and J are TRBV4-2 and TRBJ2-5; TRBD2 aligns across 9 bases. The sequence came from a human donor who was the organ donor for an intestinal transplant. The source was unstimulated CD8+ T cells sorted from spleen or lymph node cells, collected before transplant. CDR3 amino acids: CASSLNPGLAIGTQYF. The CDR3 nucleotides are TGTGCCAGCAGCCTCAACCCGGGACTAGCCATTGGGACCCAGTACTTC.